This T cell receptor beta chain was captured by sequencing in a study of blood T cells in healthy people across ages (dated by TCRdb to 2014 to 2015). Concerning the study at large: In model experiments, template switching captured about one uniquely barcoded TCR beta cDNA molecule for every two T cells. Using deep sequencing normalized with unique cDNA molecular identifiers, the study measured how TCR beta repertoire diversity changes with age. Four age groups were formed from the donors: young (average approximately 17 years), middle-aged (approximately 39), aged (more than 55) and long-lived (more than 75). To avoid experimental bias, donors of different ages were spread randomly across the sequencing lanes. Two additional independent replicas of 1 million unique cDNA reads from the same blood draw were analyzed for two donors (one aged 18 to 30 and one aged 80 or older).

The approximately 41 donors, aged about 6 to 100 years, were systemically healthy Caucasian individuals from Russia. Each donor gave around 9.9 milliliters of peripheral blood, collected into EDTA-treated Vacutainer tubes. Ficoll-Paque density-gradient centrifugation was used to isolate PBMCs, with at least 7 million per sample. Total RNA was extracted from PBMCs with Trizol reagent, with at least 5 micrograms obtained per sample. The percentages of naive CD45RAhigh/CD27high T cells were determined by flow cytometry on a PBMC aliquot from every donor. In regard to this clonotype: The target of this receptor is not known. Base qualities are not recorded, but no much larger clone differs from it by a single base.

Library method: 5' RACE. The data were produced on an Illumina HiSeq 2500. A second PCR of about 6 to 11 cycles was performed with a sample-barcoded 5' primer and a J-beta primer mix. A unique molecular identifier was introduced onto each TCR beta cDNA molecule by a template-switch 5' adaptor carrying 12 random nucleotides. Each sample yielded at least 2.5 million CDR3-containing paired-end reads. All of the RNA was converted into first-strand cDNA using the Mint cDNA synthesis kit, with a TRBC-specific oligonucleotide serving as the primer. Following uracil-DNA glycosylase treatment, a first 18-cycle PCR with universal primers M1SS and BC2_uni_R was performed on all cDNA. The authors' analysis ran thus. Each sample was normalized by randomly selecting 1 million high-quality reads, each carrying a distinct molecular identifier. Reads with shared molecular identifiers were discarded instead of being binned into consensus sequences. MiTCR, run with a Q25 quality threshold and the strictest error-elimination algorithm, handled CDR3 identification, clonotype clustering and error correction. A nonparametric unseen species model with Euler transformation was used to estimate a lower bound on total TCR beta diversity. TCRdb passed the public sequencing reads through fastp at Q25 and MiXCR, retaining productive beta sequences. Each CDR3 protein appears once, grouped with its most common genes and DNA. Here the V and J calls rest on TCRdb's processing, not on the authors' analysis. The sample data list about 1,500,000 distinct CDR3 sequences, and 42% of these were observed just once. 7.9% of the sample is held by the ten biggest clonotypes.

Here is what the overall study found, with its caveats: Compared with the aged group, the long-lived group had more naive CD4+ T cells, fewer expanded clones and increased TCR diversity, suggesting age selection. There was a strong correlation between observed TCR beta diversity and the percentage of naive T cells measured by flow cytometry. Observed TCR beta diversity per million T cells fell roughly linearly with age, and a significant reduction was already apparent by age about 43. Since profiling was done on bulk unsorted PBMCs, naive and antigen-experienced compartments could not be conclusively compared. Total diversity estimates from one million sequenced T cells were considered lower bounds and underestimates. Because the CMV infection status of the donors was unknown, age-related changes in expanded clonotypes may potentially have been confounded.

Sequencing used blood. This sequence was found in a woman aged 18 to 35 in good health.

The CDR3 reads as follows: CSARDGLLNYGYTF. Read as DNA, the sequence is TGCAGTGCTAGAGATGGCCTCCTGAACTATGGCTACACCTTC. The chain is assembled from TRBV20-1 and TRBJ1-2; the D gene remains uncertain. According to the germline V gene (reference sequence), CDR1 reads DFQATT and CDR2 reads SNEGSKA. The CDR3 sequence holds 14 residues, the cysteine and phenylalanine included. The read is trimmed to its CDR3 DNA, 42 bases read in frame from base 1. V and J are truncated by 0 bases and 2 bases respectively, leaving an intervening sequence of 10 bases.